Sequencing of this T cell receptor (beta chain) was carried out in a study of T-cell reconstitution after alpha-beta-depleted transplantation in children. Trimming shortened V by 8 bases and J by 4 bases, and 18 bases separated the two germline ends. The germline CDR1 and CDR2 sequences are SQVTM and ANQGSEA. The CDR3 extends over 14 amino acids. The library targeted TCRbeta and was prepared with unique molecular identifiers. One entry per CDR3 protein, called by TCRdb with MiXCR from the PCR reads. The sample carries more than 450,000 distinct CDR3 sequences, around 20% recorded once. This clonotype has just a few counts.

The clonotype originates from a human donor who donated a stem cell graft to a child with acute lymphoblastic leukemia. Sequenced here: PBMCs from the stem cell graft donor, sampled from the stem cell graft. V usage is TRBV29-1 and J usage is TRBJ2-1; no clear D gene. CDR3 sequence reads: CSTSLVAGYNEQFF. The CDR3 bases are TGCAGCACCTCATTGGTAGCTGGGTACAATGAGCAGTTCTTC.